The TCR beta chain under discussion was sequenced for a study of shared clonotypes between healthy human individuals. Overall study context: Each donor's CD8 memory used one plate, CD8 naive two, each CD4 subset three.

This clone appeared a single time. V was cut by 4 bases and J by 4 bases, with 8 bases left in between. From germline, CDR1 is SGHRS and CDR2 YFSETQ. This CDR3 is 12 amino acids long. Measured with immunoSEQ multiplex PCR; TCRdb has only the in-frame clones, and not every one. Found here are some 1.5 million clones, around 95% of them singletons; the top ten hold approximately 1.2%. What was sequenced was naive CD4+ T cells sorted from blood. Sample subset: CD45RA+ positively selected. The chain joins TRBV5-1 to TRBJ2-5; unclear D gene. This TCR was recovered from a man aged 30 to 39 in good health. The CDR3 protein is CASSNTVETQYF. CDR3 bases: TGCGCCAGCAGCAATACGGTAGAGACCCAGTACTTC.